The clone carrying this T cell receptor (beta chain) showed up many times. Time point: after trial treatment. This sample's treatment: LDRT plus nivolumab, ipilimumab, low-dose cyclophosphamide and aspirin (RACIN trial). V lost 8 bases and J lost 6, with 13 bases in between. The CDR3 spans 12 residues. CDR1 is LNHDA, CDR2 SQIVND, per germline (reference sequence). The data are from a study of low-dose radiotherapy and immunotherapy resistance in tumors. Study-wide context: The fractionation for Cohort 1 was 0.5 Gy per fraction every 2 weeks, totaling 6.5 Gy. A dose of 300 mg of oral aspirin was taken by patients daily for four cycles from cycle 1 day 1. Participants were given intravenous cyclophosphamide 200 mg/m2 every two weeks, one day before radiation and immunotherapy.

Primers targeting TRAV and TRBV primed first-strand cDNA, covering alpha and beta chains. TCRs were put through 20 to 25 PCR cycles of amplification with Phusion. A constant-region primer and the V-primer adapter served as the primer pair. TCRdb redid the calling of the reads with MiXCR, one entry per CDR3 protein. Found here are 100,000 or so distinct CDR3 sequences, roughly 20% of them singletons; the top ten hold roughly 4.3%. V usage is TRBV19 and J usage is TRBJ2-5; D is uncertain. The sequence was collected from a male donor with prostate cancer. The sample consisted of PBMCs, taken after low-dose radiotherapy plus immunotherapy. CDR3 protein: CASPHWAQTQYF. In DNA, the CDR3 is TGTGCCAGTCCACATTGGGCGCAGACCCAGTACTTC.